A selection of T cell receptor beta chains follows, all from one sample in a study of blood T cell repertoires in COVID-19. The data were produced by immunoSEQ multiplex PCR, yet TCRdb's version contains in-frame clones alone and is incomplete. Seen here are 25,000 to 40,000 clones, roughly 91% observed once, and the top ten hold 11% to 15%. Sequenced material: peripheral blood. These receptors came from a man in his 60s with active COVID-19. Both conserved end residues are part of each CDR3. A D gene is named only where the DNA matches it firmly. Only some rows state a clone size, as once, few, many or a class for expanded clones.

j_call clone_size d_call v_call cdr3_nt cdr3_aa
TRBJ2-1 - TRBD2 TRBV4-2 TGTGCCAGCAGCCAAGCTCTGAGCTCAGCGGGGAGTGCTAATGAGCAGTTCTTC CASSQALSSAGSANEQFF
TRBJ2-7 - - TRBV27 TGTGCCAGCAGTTTCTCGTACGGGGAAACTCACTACGAGCAGTACTTC CASSFSYGETHYEQYF
TRBJ2-7 - - TRBV7-9 TGTGCCAGCAGCTTAGACTCTAACTCCTACGAGCAGTACTTC CASSLDSNSYEQYF
TRBJ2-3 - - TRBV30 TGTGCCTGGACCCCCACCCCTCCCCTAAATACGCAGTATTTT CAWTPTPPLNTQYF
TRBJ2-7 - - TRBV3-1/TRBV3-2 TGTGCCAGCAGCCAGGCAGGGTTCTCCTACGAGCAGTACTTC CASSQAGFSYEQYF
TRBJ2-5 - TRBD1 TRBV18 TGTGCCAGCTCACCAAGACAGGGCACAGAGACCCAGTACTTC CASSPRQGTETQYF
TRBJ2-3 - - TRBV29-1 TGCAGCGTTGATGAACTGAATCCAGATACGCAGTATTTT CSVDELNPDTQYF
TRBJ2-2 - TRBD2 TRBV7-7 TGTGCTAGCAGCCTGGGACTAGCGGGAGCTTCCGGGGAGCTGTTTTTT CASSLGLAGASGELFF
TRBJ1-2 few - TRBV6-2/TRBV6-3 TGTGCCAGCAGTTGGAGGGGCGGTAATGGCTACACCTTC CASSWRGGNGYTF
TRBJ1-4 - - TRBV19 TGTGCCAGTAGCCCGAGCCTGGGCGCAACTAATGAAAAACTGTTTTTT CASSPSLGATNEKLFF
TRBJ2-1 - - TRBV29-1 TGCAGCGTTGATCTGCCGGGGAGAATCAATGAGCAGTTCTTC CSVDLPGRINEQFF
TRBJ1-5 - - TRBV19 TGTGCCAGTAGTACCTGGATTTTCGGGGGCAATCAGCCCCAGCATTTT CASSTWIFGGNQPQHF
TRBJ2-1 - - TRBV2 TGTGCCAGCACCCAAAACGGGCCAGGGGGGACCAATGAGCAGTTCTTC CASTQNGPGGTNEQFF
TRBJ1-3 - - TRBV9 TGTGCCAGCAGCGTAGGAGGCTCTGGGGGAAACACCATATATTTT CASSVGGSGGNTIYF
TRBJ1-3 - - TRBV7-9 TGTGCCAGCTCCCAGGGATCTGGAAACACCATATATTTT CASSQGSGNTIYF
TRBJ2-5 - TRBD2 TRBV3-1/TRBV3-2 TGTGCCAGCAGCCAAGACGGGACTAGGGCCCAAGAGACCCAGTACTTC CASSQDGTRAQETQYF
TRBJ1-6 - - TRBV14 TGTGCCAGCAGCCAAATATCGAATTCACCCCTCCACTTT CASSQISNSPLHF
TRBJ2-2 - TRBD2 TRBV25-1 TGTGCCAGCAGTGAATTAGGACTAGCGGGGAACACCGGGGAGCTGTTTTTT CASSELGLAGNTGELFF
TRBJ1-1 - TRBD1 TRBV6-4 TGTGCCAGCAGTGCCGACAGGGGGGGAACTGAAGCTTTCTTT CASSADRGGTEAFF
TRBJ2-3 - TRBD2 TRBV7-2 TGTGCCAGCAGCCTACTAGCGGGAGTCGGCACAGATACGCAGTATTTT CASSLLAGVGTDTQYF
TRBJ2-5 - TRBD2 TRBV7-2 TGTGCCAGCAGCTCAAGCGGGGTGTGGCGGGAGACCCAGTACTTC CASSSSGVWRETQYF
TRBJ2-3 - TRBD2 TRBV5-1 TGCGCCAGCAGCCCCCGGGGAAAATGGGGGGGTGCTAGCACAGATACGCAGTATTTT CASSPRGKWGGASTDTQYF
TRBJ2-1 large TRBD1 TRBV6-2/TRBV6-3 TGTGCCAGCAGCCGACAGGGGTCCTACAATGAGCAGTTCTTC CASSRQGSYNEQFF
TRBJ2-3 - TRBD1 TRBV7-7 TGTGCTAGCAGCTTGGGACAGGGTTCCCCTAGCACAGATACGCAGTATTTT CASSLGQGSPSTDTQYF
TRBJ2-1 - - TRBV13 TGTGCCAGCAGCTTTGGAGGGGGCGTGTTCTTC CASSFGGGVFF
TRBJ1-2 few TRBD1 TRBV19 TGTGCCAGTACCGGCGACAGGGGGATTTATGGCTACACCTTC CASTGDRGIYGYTF
TRBJ2-7 - - TRBV27 TGTGCCAGCAGTTTATCCGCAAACACCTACGAGCAGTACTTC CASSLSANTYEQYF
TRBJ2-5 - - TRBV4-1 TGCGCCAGCAGCCAAGTCCGGAGGGGCGGAGAGACCCAGTACTTC CASSQVRRGGETQYF
TRBJ2-5 - TRBD2 TRBV18 TGTGCCAGCTCACCACGAGCGGGGGGCGCGGAGACCCAGTACTTC CASSPRAGGAETQYF
TRBJ1-2 once TRBD1 TRBV6-2/TRBV6-3 TGTGCCAGCAGCCGTCCCGGGACAGGGAACTATGGCTACACCTTC CASSRPGTGNYGYTF
TRBJ1-1 once - TRBV5-1 TGCGCCAGCAGCTTGGATGCGGGTACTACTGAAGCTTTCTTT CASSLDAGTTEAFF
TRBJ2-3 - - TRBV19 TGTGCCAGTAGCGACGGTTGGAGGGCAATGACAGATACGCAGTATTTT CASSDGWRAMTDTQYF
TRBJ2-1 few - TRBV18 TGTGCCAGCTCACAGACGACAGGGGAGGGTGAGCAGTTCTTC CASSQTTGEGEQFF
TRBJ2-5 - - TRBV7-2 TGTGCCAGCAGCTTAGCGGCAGGCGCCCAAGAGACCCAGTACTTC CASSLAAGAQETQYF
TRBJ1-1 - - TRBV6-6 TGTGCCAGCAGTTACGATAGGGGAGCTTTCTTT CASSYDRGAFF
TRBJ2-2 - - TRBV3-1/TRBV3-2 TGTGCCAGCAGCCAATTGACCGCGGGACAGCAGAACACCGGGGAGCTGTTTTTT CASSQLTAGQQNTGELFF
TRBJ2-1 - TRBD2 TRBV10-3 TGTGCCATCAGCGGACTGGCTAGCGGGGAGTCTAATGAGCAGTTCTTC CAISGLASGESNEQFF
TRBJ1-5 few TRBD1 TRBV24-1 TGTGCCACCAGTGATTCGACAGGGATAGGAGGTCAGCCCCAGCATTTT CATSDSTGIGGQPQHF
TRBJ2-2 - TRBD2 TRBV6-2/TRBV6-3 TGTGCCAGCAGTTACAGTTTCGCGGGAGGAACCGGGGAGCTGTTTTTT CASSYSFAGGTGELFF